The following is a TCR beta chain sequence with its context. Its specificity is not known. Measured with immunoSEQ multiplex PCR; TCRdb has only the in-frame clones, and not every one. The sample comprises about 340,000 clones, over 90% of which are singletons, and 5.7% rests with the top ten. The V end lost 5 bases, the J end lost 5 bases, and 10 bases lay between the germline ends. This CDR3 spans 13 amino acids. Germline CDR1 and CDR2: SNHLY and FYNNEI. Documented time point: blood from clinic visit 5 months post-surgery; TSC patient then seizure free. Sequencing was limited to surgery cases with top T cell transcript signatures in brain tissue. Pre-surgery treatment included at least one anti-epileptic drug. This sample was included in a study of brain T cells in children with intractable seizures. Study outcomes and limitations: Only CDR3 sequence similarity suggested viral specificity, without known HCMV serostatus. Absence of clones before surgery may stem from lower sequencing depth.

The source material was peripheral blood, sampled roughly 5 months after surgery. The receptor's source is a boy under two years old with tuberous sclerosis and intractable seizures. This chain links TRBV2 with TRBJ1-5; no firm D call. CDR3 amino acids: CASSRAVDQPQHF. CDR3 coding DNA: TGTGCCAGCAGTCGGGCAGTCGATCAGCCCCAGCATTTT.